This TCR beta chain was documented in a study of T cells in women clearing cervical HPV infection. All participants had a single incident cervical HPV16 infection, and prevalent HPV16 infections were excluded. Study-wide points: TRBV6-7 relative abundance averaged 0.11% in cases and 0.15% to 0.2% in controls. Richness differences could reflect unmeasured T-cell content per sample. Repertoire richness, not evenness, was significantly elevated in CIN3+ cases versus controls.

This CDR3 is built from 15 residues. The germline V gene encodes CDR1 LNHDA and CDR2 SQIVND (reference sequence). V lost 7 bases to trimming and J lost 0 bases; unmatched junction nucleotides: 6. Produced via immunoSEQ multiplex PCR; TCRdb's table is partial and in-frame only. The sample table includes 22,000 or so clones. About this clone itself: Its antigen is not known. The CDR3 goes on 3 residues after the read ends, and that part is filled in from the germline J gene.

Sequenced material: blood buffy coat. The genes are TRBV19 and TRBJ1-5, with 7 positions matching TRBD1. The TCR sequence derives from a woman aged 18 to 75 with a cervical HPV16 infection that either progressed to CIN3+ or cleared (not recorded which). The sequenced CDR3 bases are TGTGCCAGTACCCTGGGACAGAATAGCAATCAGCCC. This codes for CASTLGQNSNQP. The full CDR3 is CASTLGQNSNQPQHF.